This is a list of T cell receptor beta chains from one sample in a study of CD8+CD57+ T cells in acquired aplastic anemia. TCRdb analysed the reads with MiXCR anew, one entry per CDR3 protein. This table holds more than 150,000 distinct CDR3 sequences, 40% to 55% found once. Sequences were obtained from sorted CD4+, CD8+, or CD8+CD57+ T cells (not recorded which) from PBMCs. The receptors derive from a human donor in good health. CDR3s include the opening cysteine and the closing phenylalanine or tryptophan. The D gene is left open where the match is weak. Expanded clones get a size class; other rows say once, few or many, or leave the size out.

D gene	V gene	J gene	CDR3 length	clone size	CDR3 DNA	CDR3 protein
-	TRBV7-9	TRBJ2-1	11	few	TGTGCCAGCAGCCTAACTCATGAGCAGTTCTTC	CASSLTHEQFF
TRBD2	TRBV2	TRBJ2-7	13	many	TGTGCCATCCAAGGACAAGCGGGAGACGAGCAGTACTTC	CAIQGQAGDEQYF
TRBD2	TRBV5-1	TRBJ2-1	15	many	TGCGCCAGCAGCCCCGGGACTAGCTTGATCAATGAGCAGTTCTTC	CASSPGTSLINEQFF
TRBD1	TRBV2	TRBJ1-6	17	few	TGTGCCAGCAGATCGTACAGGGGGCGCAGGGGGAATTCACCCCTCCACTTT	CASRSYRGRRGNSPLHF
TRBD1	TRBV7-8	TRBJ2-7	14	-	TGTGCCAGCAGTCCCCGGGACAGGGAGGCTGAGCAGTACTTC	CASSPRDREAEQYF
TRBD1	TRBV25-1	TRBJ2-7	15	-	TGTGCCAGCAGTGGATTGGACAGGGGAGTGAGAGAGCAGTACTTC	CASSGLDRGVREQYF
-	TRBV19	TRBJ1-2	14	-	TGTGCCAGTACCCGCCCCCCAGCTAACTATGGCTACACCTTC	CASTRPPANYGYTF
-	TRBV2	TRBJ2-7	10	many	TGTGCCAGCAGTGGATACGAGCAGTACTTC	CASSGYEQYF
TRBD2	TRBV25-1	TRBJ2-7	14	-	TGTGCCAGCAGGGTCCCAGCGGGAGTCGGCGAGCAGTACTTC	CASRVPAGVGEQYF
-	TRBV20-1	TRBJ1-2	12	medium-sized	TGCAGTGCTAGGAGTCTTGACAGGCACAATACCTTC	CSARSLDRHNTF
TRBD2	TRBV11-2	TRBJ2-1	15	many	TGTGCCAGCAGGGGAACAGGACTAGCGAGCAATGAGCAGTTCTTC	CASRGTGLASNEQFF
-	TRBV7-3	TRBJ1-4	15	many	TGTGCCAGCAAATTTCTGGGGTCGGCTGTTGAAAAACTGTTTTTT	CASKFLGSAVEKLFF
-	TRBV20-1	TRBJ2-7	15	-	TGCAGTGCTAGAGATTCCGCCAGGGACGCCTACGAGCAGTACTTC	CSARDSARDAYEQYF
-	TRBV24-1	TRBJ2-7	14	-	TGTGCCACCAGCGGAAGGCAGGGTGGGTACGAGCAGTACTTC	CATSGRQGGYEQYF
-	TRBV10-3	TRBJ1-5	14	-	TGTGCCACGACGGACCGGGACCCTAATCAGCCCCAGCATTTT	CATTDRDPNQPQHF
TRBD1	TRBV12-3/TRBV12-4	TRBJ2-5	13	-	TGTGCCAGCAGTATGACAGGGGGGGAGACCCAGTACTTC	CASSMTGGETQYF
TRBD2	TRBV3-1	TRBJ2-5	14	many	TGTGCCAGCAGCCGGTCAGCGGGAGGAGAGACCCAGTACTTC	CASSRSAGGETQYF
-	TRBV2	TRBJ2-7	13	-	TGTGCCAGTAGGGGAGACAGCTCCTACGAGCAGTACTTC	CASRGDSSYEQYF
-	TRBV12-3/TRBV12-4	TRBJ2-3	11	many	TGTGCCAGCAGGTCCTGGTTGGCGCAGTATTTT	CASRSWLAQYF
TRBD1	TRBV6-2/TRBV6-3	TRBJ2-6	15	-	TGTGCCAGCAGGGTTACAGGGGTTGGGGCCAACGTCCTGACTTTC	CASRVTGVGANVLTF
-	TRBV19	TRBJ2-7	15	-	TGTGCCAGCTCACCACTGACGGGAACACTTCGCGAGCAGTACTTC	CASSPLTGTLREQYF
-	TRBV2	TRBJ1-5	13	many	TGTGCCAGCAGTAAAACAGCTTCAATCTACCAGCATTTT	CASSKTASIYQHF
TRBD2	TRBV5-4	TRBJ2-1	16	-	TGTGCCAGCAGCTTCAGGACTAGCTCCCAGTACAATGAGCAGTTCTTC	CASSFRTSSQYNEQFF
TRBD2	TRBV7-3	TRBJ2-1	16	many	TGTGCCAGCAGCTTAAGGAGCGGGAGTACCCACAATGAGCAGTTCTTC	CASSLRSGSTHNEQFF
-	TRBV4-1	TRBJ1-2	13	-	TGCGCCAGCAGCCCACTGGGCCTTGGAGGCTACACCTTC	CASSPLGLGGYTF
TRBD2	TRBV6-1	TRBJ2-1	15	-	TGTGCCAGCAGGAGTAGCGGGAGGGCCAAAAATAAGCAGTTCTTC	CASRSSGRAKNKQFF
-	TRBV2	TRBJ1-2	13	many	TGTGCCAGCAGTGAGGGTTCTAACTATGGCTACACCTTC	CASSEGSNYGYTF
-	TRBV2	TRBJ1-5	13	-	TGTGCCAGCAACCGGGACACCAATCAGCCCCAGCATTTT	CASNRDTNQPQHF
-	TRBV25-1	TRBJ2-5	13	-	TGTGCCAGCAGTGACTCATACGGGGAGACCCAGTACTTC	CASSDSYGETQYF
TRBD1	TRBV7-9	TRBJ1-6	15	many	TGTGCCAGCAGCTTAGTGGGGACAGTAAATTCACCCCTCCACTTT	CASSLVGTVNSPLHF
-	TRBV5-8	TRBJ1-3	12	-	TGTGCCAGCAGCCAAGAAGGAGACACCATATATTTT	CASSQEGDTIYF
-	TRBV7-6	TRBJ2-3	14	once	TGTGCCAGCAGCCAGGGTTCCAGCGGTAATACGCAGTATTTT	CASSQGSSGNTQYF
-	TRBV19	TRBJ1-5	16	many	TGTGCCAGTAAGGCCGGGGTCCAACCTACCAATCAGCCCCAGCATTTT	CASKAGVQPTNQPQHF
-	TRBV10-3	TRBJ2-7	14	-	TGTGCCATCAGTCCCGGGGGACGCTCCTACGAGCAGTACTTC	CAISPGGRSYEQYF
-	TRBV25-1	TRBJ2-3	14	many	TGTGCCAGCAGCCGGACAGAAAGCACAGATACGCAGTATTTT	CASSRTESTDTQYF
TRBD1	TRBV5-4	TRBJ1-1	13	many	TGTGCCAGCAGCCAGGATCACAGGGGGGAAGCTTTCTTT	CASSQDHRGEAFF
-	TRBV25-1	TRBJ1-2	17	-	TGTGCCAGCAGTTCCCTAGGGGCGGGGCGAGGAAACTATGGCTACACCTTC	CASSSLGAGRGNYGYTF
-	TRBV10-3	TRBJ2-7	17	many	TGTGCCATCAGTGAGTCATCGGGTGTGGATGGGGCGGGGGAGCAGTACTTC	CAISESSGVDGAGEQYF
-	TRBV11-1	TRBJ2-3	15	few	TGTGCCAGCCGAGGGGAACTAGCCAACACAGATACGCAGTATTTT	CASRGELANTDTQYF
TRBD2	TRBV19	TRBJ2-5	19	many	TGTGCCAGTAGTGCCACCGGGACTAGCGGGAGAGGTGCGGGAAAGACCCAGTACTTC	CASSATGTSGRGAGKTQYF
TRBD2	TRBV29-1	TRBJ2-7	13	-	TGCAGCGTTGAACCAAGCGGGGGTTACGAGCAGTACTTC	CSVEPSGGYEQYF
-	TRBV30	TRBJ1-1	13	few	TGTGCCTGGAGTAAACAACCGAACACTGAAGCTTTCTTT	CAWSKQPNTEAFF
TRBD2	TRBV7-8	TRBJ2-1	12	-	TGTGCCAGCAGCTCGAGGACTAGGGAGCAGTTCTTC	CASSSRTREQFF
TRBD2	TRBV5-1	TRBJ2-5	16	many	TGCGCCAGCAGCTTGGGGTTGTGGACTAGTGTGGAGACCCAGTACTTC	CASSLGLWTSVETQYF
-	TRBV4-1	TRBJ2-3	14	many	TGCGCCAGCAGCCAGCAGGACAGCACAGATACGCAGTATTTT	CASSQQDSTDTQYF
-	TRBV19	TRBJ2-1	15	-	TGTGCCAGTAGTATAGAGGGGAGCTCCTACAATGAGCAGTTCTTC	CASSIEGSSYNEQFF
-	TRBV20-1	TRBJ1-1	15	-	TGCAGTGCTAGTACCTCCGGGCCGACGAGAACTGAAGCTTTCTTT	CSASTSGPTRTEAFF
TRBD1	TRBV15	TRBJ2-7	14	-	TGTGCCACCAGCATGGGACAGGGTGGCTACGAGCAGTACTTC	CATSMGQGGYEQYF
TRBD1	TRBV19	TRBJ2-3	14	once	TGTGCCAGTAGCTCACAGGGGGCTACAGATACGCAGTATTTT	CASSSQGATDTQYF
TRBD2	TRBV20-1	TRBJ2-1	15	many	TGCAGTGCCTCAAAGATGTCTAGCGGTGACAATGAGCAGTTCTTC	CSASKMSSGDNEQFF
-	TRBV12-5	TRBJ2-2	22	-	TGTGCTAGTGGTTTGGACACAGCGAAGGGGGCGGGAGTGTCCAGGAACACCGGGGAGCTGTTTTTT	CASGLDTAKGAGVSRNTGELFF
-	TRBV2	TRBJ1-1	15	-	TGTGCCAGCAGACCAATGGACAAGTCCCACACTGAAGCTTTCTTT	CASRPMDKSHTEAFF
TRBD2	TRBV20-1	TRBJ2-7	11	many	TGCAGCGCGGGGAGGGCCTACGAGCAGTACTTC	CSAGRAYEQYF
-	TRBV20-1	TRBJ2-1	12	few	TGCAGTGCTAGAGAGGCTACAGAGGCTCAGTTCTTC	CSAREATEAQFF
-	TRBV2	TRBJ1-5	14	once	TGTGCCAGCAGGGGGACCCCCGACAATCAGCCCCAGCATTTT	CASRGTPDNQPQHF
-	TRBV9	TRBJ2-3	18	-	TGTGCCAGCAGCCCCTCTTTAGGAGGAGACCTTCGCACAGATACGCAGTATTTT	CASSPSLGGDLRTDTQYF
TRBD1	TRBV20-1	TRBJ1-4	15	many	TGCAGTGCTAGTCCCGTGACAGGGTATAAGGAAAAACTGTTTTTT	CSASPVTGYKEKLFF
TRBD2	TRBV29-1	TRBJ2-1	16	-	TGCAGCGTTAGGGGGACTAGCGGGTCTTCCTACAATGAGCAGTTCTTC	CSVRGTSGSSYNEQFF